The source of this T cell receptor beta chain is a study of OX40 agonist ivuxolimab in advanced cancers. The germline V gene has CDR1 SQVTM and CDR2 ANQGSEA. The trim removed 6 bases at V and 0 bases at J, leaving 6 bases unmatched. The CDR3 is 14 amino acids. The data were produced by immunoSEQ multiplex PCR, yet TCRdb's version contains in-frame clones alone and is incomplete. The sample holds about 120,000 clones; over 75% are singletons and the top ten take 0.5% to 0.7%. This TCR was recovered from an adult with an advanced solid tumor such as melanoma, head and neck, liver or kidney cancer. Sequenced here: CD4+ or CD8+ T cells sorted from blood, sampled in a trial of the OX40 agonist ivuxolimab. This sequence joins TRBV29-1 and TRBJ2-7, with 9 positions matching TRBD1. The CDR3 sequence is CSVSVTGGSYEQYF. The CDR3, as DNA: TGCAGCGTGTCCGTGACAGGGGGCTCCTACGAGCAGTACTTC.